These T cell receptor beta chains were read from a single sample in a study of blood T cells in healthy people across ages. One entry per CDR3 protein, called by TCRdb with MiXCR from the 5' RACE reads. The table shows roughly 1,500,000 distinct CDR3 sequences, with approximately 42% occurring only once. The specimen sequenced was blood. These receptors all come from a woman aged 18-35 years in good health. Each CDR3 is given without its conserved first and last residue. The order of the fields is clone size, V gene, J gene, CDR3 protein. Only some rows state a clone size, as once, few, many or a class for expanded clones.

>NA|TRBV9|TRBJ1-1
ASSGHRGMDTEAF
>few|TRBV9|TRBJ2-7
ASSPSGGTSYEQY
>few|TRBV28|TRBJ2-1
ASSLGGGGRNNEQF
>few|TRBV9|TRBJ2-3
ASSVGTTTDTQY
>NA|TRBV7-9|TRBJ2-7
ASSLLTSGGAYEQY
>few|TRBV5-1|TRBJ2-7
ASSLDGGTISYEQY
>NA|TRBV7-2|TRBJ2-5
ASSVRQGAKTQY
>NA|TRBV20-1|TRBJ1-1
SARWAGEAF
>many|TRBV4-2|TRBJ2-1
ASSQDRAGNNEQF
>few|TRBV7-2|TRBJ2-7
ASTYEAGTNEQY
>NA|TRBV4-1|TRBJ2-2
ASSQTWGNTGELF
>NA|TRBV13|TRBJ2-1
ASSPWGNNNEQF
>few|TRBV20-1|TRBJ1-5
SARGGAYNQPQH
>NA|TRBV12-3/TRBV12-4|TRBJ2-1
ASRGIVVHSSYNEQF
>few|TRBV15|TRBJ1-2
ATSRDMGGSPGYT
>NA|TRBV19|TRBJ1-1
ASRPGQRVSEAF
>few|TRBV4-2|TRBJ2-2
ASSLTWTGGRGELF
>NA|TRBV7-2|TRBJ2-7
ASSLAGAGLYEQY
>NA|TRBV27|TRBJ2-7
ASRSVRGSYEQY
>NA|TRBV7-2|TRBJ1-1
ASSSGSWPTEAF
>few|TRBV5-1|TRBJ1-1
ASSLFRNTEAF
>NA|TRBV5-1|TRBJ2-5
ASSAGRTRETQY